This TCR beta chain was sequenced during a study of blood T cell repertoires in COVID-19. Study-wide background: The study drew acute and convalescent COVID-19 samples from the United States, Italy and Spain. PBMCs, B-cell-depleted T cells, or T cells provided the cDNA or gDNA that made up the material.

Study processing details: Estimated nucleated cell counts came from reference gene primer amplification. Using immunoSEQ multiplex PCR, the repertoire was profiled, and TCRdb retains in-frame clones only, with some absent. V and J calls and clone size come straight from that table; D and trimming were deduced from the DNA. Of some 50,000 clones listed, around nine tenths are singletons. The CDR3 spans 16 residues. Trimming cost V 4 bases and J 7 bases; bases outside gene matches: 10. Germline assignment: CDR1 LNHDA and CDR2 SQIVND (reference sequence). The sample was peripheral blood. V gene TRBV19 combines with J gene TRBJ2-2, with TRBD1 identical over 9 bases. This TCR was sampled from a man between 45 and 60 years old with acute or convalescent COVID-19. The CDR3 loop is CASSRSGDRVYGELFF. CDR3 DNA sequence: TGTGCCAGTAGTAGGTCAGGGGACAGGGTCTACGGGGAGCTGTTTTTT.